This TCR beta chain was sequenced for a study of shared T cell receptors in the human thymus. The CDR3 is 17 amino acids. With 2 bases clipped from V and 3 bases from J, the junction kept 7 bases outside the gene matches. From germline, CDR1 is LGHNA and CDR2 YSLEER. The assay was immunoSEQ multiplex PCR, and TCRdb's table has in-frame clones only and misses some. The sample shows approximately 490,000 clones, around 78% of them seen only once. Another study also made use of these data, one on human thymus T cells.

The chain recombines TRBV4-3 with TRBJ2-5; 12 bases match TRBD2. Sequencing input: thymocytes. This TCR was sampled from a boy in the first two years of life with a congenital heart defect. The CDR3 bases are TGCGCCAGCAGCCAACAGCTAGCGGGAGGGGATGAAGAGACCCAGTACTTC. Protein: CASSQQLAGGDEETQYF.